This TCR beta chain came from a study of CD8+ T cells in alopecia areata. Overall study context: Treated patients were given oral tofacitinib, which was dosed at 5 to 10 mg twice daily.

The study, taken as a whole, reports: Relative to normal scalp, lesional scalp, especially alopecia totalis/universalis, showed higher clonality. Compared with mice, patients displayed less clear TCR sharing, possibly for HLA-related reasons.

The CDR3 totals 13 residues. Trimming removed 1 base at V and 0 bases at J, with 4 bases between. From germline, CDR1 is SEHNR and CDR2 FQNEAQ (reference sequence). Following RNA extraction, reverse transcription yielded cDNA that acted as the sequencing template. Sequencing used immunoSEQ multiplex PCR; TCRdb keeps in-frame clones, though not all of them. This repertoire shows 90,000 to 150,000 clones, 35% to 40% found once; its top ten account for approximately 3%. Only a few counts were recorded for this clone. The antigen remains undetermined. Peripheral blood and lesional scalp punch biopsies came from alopecia areata patients.

The source material was CD4+ T cells sorted from blood. The chain uses TRBV7-9 and TRBJ2-7; D is unclear. The clonotype originates from a human donor with alopecia areata. CDR3 in amino acids: CASSLDTSYEQYF. CDR3 bases: TGTGCCAGCAGCTTAGACACCTCCTACGAGCAGTACTTC.